The T cell receptor beta chain described here comes from a study of beta chain features in type 1 diabetes (dated by TCRdb to 2017 to 2018). Study-level background: Patients and healthy donors did not differ in mean age, gender distribution, total cell number or subset yield. A total of 85 million to 140 million sorted cells were examined across all samples, and a strong correlation was observed between cell number per subset and RNA yield. In the study, TCRB repertoires of sorted circulating CD4+ T cell subsets from recently diagnosed type 1 diabetes patients were compared with those of matched healthy donors. Naive and central memory subsets were obtained from all 30 or so donors, but regulatory and stem cell-like memory subsets were isolated from only 8 patients and roughly eight healthy donors. The paper's findings and limits, for the study overall: Naive, central memory and regulatory TCRB repertoires appeared more similar among patients than among healthy donors. Because the HLA sub-analyses included only small numbers of individuals, any influence of HLA type on TCRB rearrangement was left unresolved. Type 1 diabetes patients showed a moderate but significant shortening of TCRB CDR3 length in all four CD4+ subsets. Sequencing cDNA rather than genomic DNA could over-represent highly expressing activated cells, although activation and CD3 levels did not differ between groups. Shorter templates might have been favored by PCR, but patient and control samples were amplified and corrected together, so both groups would have been affected equally by any skew. Fewer insertions and more nucleotide deletions at VDJ recombination sites were observed in patients with type 1 diabetes, implying thymic rearrangement abnormalities.

The table lists this clone with a few counts. The antigen it recognizes is unknown. No per-base quality is available; no much larger clone lies one base away. Each donor gave one peripheral blood draw, roughly 110 mL on average, collected into heparinised tubes. A BD FACSAria II was used to sort naive, central memory, regulatory and stem cell-like memory CD4+ T cells with a panel that included CD45RO, CCR7, CD25, CD127, CD95 and CD27. Every sorted population had a purity above 95%. PBMCs were isolated right away by Lymphoprep density gradient centrifugation and were stained directly, without culture. To minimize batch effects, samples were stained and sorted in pairs, one healthy donor with one patient per experiment. The entire isolated RNA was reverse transcribed using the High Capacity cDNA Reverse Transcription Kit, and thus expressed TCRB transcripts were sequenced. Deep immunoSEQ sequencing was performed on naive, central memory and regulatory T cell samples, with an average of around 3.5 million total reads per sample. Sorted cells were lysed in RLT buffer, and RNA was extracted using DNase-treated RNeasy Micro or Mini kits according to cell number. Each cell subset was processed on its own to prevent cross-contamination, while patient and healthy donor samples were processed together. TCRB sequences were amplified from cDNA with the immunoSEQ multiplex PCR, producing 87-bp fragments spanning the CDR3 region. Amplicons were sequenced on the Illumina HiSeq platform. The authors' pipeline ran thus. Synthetic template baselines were used to correct PCR bias computationally, reads within Hamming distance 2 were collapsed together, and singletons that could not be merged were discarded. Reads were aligned against IMGT to assign V, D and J genes, CDR3 length and insertions or deletions at six rearrangement sites. Within each subset, clonotype counts were normalized to sorted cell number, after which true diversity and Gini coefficients were computed with the tcR R package. The overlap coefficient, calculated on TCRB nucleotide sequences, was used to measure repertoire sharing. Entries here come from immuneACCESS through TCRdb and include only in-frame sequences with V and J called. Some clones fail to appear in such tables; in the studies checked, an unresolved V gene covers under half of the shortfall, and the cause of the remainder is unknown. The DNA was the basis for D and trimming; V, J and clone size are from that table. The sample table shows 130,000 to 150,000 clones, and around an eighth are seen once. Roughly 1.3% of the sample lies in the top ten.

Sequencing input: central memory CD4+ T cells from blood. This receptor was obtained from a young man with type 1 diabetes.

The DNA sequence is as follows: TGCGCCAGCAGCCAATTACTTGAACCCGTCTATGGCTACACCTTC. Translated, it reads CASSQLLEPVYGYTF. This chain joins TRBV4-1 to TRBJ1-2, with the D segment identity uncertain. CDR1 and CDR2 are drawn from the germline V gene: MGHRA, YSYEKL. The cysteine opens and the phenylalanine closes a CDR3 of 15 amino acids. Left in the record is the CDR3 DNA by itself, 45 bases read in frame from the first base. V is cut by 2 bases and J by 4 bases, and the space between the germline ends is 14 bases.